Presented here are 28 T cell receptor beta chains from one specimen sequenced in a study of T-cell reconstitution after alpha-beta-depleted transplantation in children. For TCRbeta, the library was prepared with unique molecular identifiers. TCRdb fed the PCR reads into MiXCR, producing one record per CDR3 protein. The table shows hundreds of thousands of distinct CDR3 sequences, with roughly 24% occurring only once. Source: PBMCs, mostly from graft donor cells, taken 360 days after TCRalphabeta/CD19-depleted stem cell transplant. These receptors originate from a boy younger than two who had a stem cell transplant for acute myeloid leukemia, so the T cells may come from the graft donor.

This clonotype was counted at least ten times. The chain has TRBV6-6 and TRBJ2-3; D unclear. V was clipped by 6 bases and J by 1 base, with 5 bases between them. Germline V gene data show CDR1 as MNHNY and CDR2 as SVGAGI (reference sequence). The CDR3 totals 12 residues. CDR3 protein: CASRAGTDTQYF. DNA for the CDR3: TGTGCCAGCAGGGCGGGCACAGATACGCAGTATTTT.

This clonotype was observed a few times. This sequence joins TRBV10-3 and TRBJ2-1; no reliable D call. The ends were cut back, 4 bases at V and 6 bases at J, with 13 bases in the middle. CDR1 ENHRY and CDR2 SYGVKD come from the germline V gene. The CDR3 loop spans 14 amino acids. The chain's CDR3 is CAISVRPPSNEQFF. CDR3 nucleotide sequence: TGTGCCATCAGTGTACGACCTCCTAGCAATGAGCAGTTCTTC.

This clonotype was observed at least ten times. The chain combines TRBV7-2 with TRBJ2-3; possible D gene TRBD1, 6 bases. This CDR3 is built from 12 residues. Looked up from germline, CDR1 is SGHTA and CDR2 is FQGNSA. The ends were cut back, 5 bases at V and 9 bases at J, with 12 bases in the middle. CDR3 loop: CASSKYRETQYF. The CDR3 DNA is TGTGCCAGCAGCAAATACAGGGAGACGCAGTATTTT.

Ten or more counts support this clonotype. J is TRBJ1-2 and V is TRBV20-1; D is unclear. The CDR3 is 13 residues long. Germline CDR1 and CDR2: DFQATT and SNEGSKA (reference sequence). Deletions cut 5 bases from V and 2 bases from J, with 12 bases between. CDR3 coding DNA: TGCAGTGCTCCAAGGGCTGAGAACTATGGCTACACCTTC. This translates into CSAPRAENYGYTF.

This clonotype was seen only a few times. The V call is TRBV6-2 or TRBV6-3, the J call TRBJ1-1; no clear D. CDR3 length: 13 amino acids. The germline V and J ends were trimmed by 6 bases and 0 bases, with 8 bases remaining between them. From germline, CDR1 is MNHEY and CDR2 SVGEGT. CDR3 nucleotide sequence: TGTGCCAGCAGACCAGACCTGAACACTGAAGCTTTCTTT. This sequence encodes CASRPDLNTEAFF.

This clonotype has only a few counts. This chain joins TRBV18 and TRBJ2-1, with 8 bases fitting TRBD1. CDR3 length: 15 amino acids. Germline V gene sequence: CDR1 KGHSH, CDR2 LQKENI. The trim removed 1 base at V and 9 bases at J, leaving 8 bases unmatched. CDR3 region: CASSPQDRDGVEQFF. The CDR3, as DNA: TGTGCCAGCTCACCACAGGACAGGGATGGGGTTGAGCAGTTCTTC.

This clonotype was observed at least ten times. This chain connects TRBV28 to TRBJ2-1, with D unclear. This CDR3 is built from 12 residues. Deletions cut 2 bases from V and 4 bases from J, with 3 bases between. CDR1 and CDR2 from the germline V gene are MDHEN and SYDVKM. CDR3 sequence: CASSLRYNEQFF. Written as DNA, the CDR3 is TGTGCCAGCAGTTTACGTTACAATGAGCAGTTCTTC.

The chain couples TRBV30 to TRBJ2-6, with D unresolved. Looked up from germline, CDR1 is GTSNPN and CDR2 is SVGIG (reference sequence). V lost 2 bases and J 2 bases, leaving 7 bases between the germline ends. The CDR3 consists of 14 residues. In nucleotides, the CDR3 is TGTGCCTGGAGTTCACAACCTGGGGCCAACGTCCTGACTTTC. Its translation is CAWSSQPGANVLTF.

The CDR3 DNA reads as TGTGCCAGCGGGAGAAGGGGGAGGAACAATGAGCAGTTCTTC. The encoded protein is CASGRRGRNNEQFF. The chain combines TRBV2 with TRBJ2-1; D is perhaps TRBD1 or TRBD2 (6 bases each). Trimming shortened V by 8 bases and J by 5 bases, and 16 bases separated the two germline ends. Per germline, CDR1 SNHLY and CDR2 FYNNEI. The length of the CDR3 is 14 residues. The entire variable domain, with the rest obtained from reference TRBV2 and TRBJ2-1, is as follows: EPEVTQTPSHQVTQMGQEVILRCVPISNHLYFYWYRQILGQKVEFLVSFYNNEISEKSEIFDDQFSVERPDGSNFTLKIRSTKLEDSAMYFCASGRRGRNNEQFFGPGTRLTVL.

This clonotype was seen only a few times. The chain carries TRBV7-9 and TRBJ2-7, with 7 bases fitting TRBD2. Looked up from germline, CDR1 is SEHNR and CDR2 is FQNEAQ (reference sequence). The trim removed 2 bases at V and 6 bases at J, leaving 1 base unmatched. CDR3 length: 12 amino acids. The CDR3 sequence: CASSLRTSEQYF. The DNA for the CDR3 is TGTGCCAGCAGCTTAAGGACTAGCGAGCAGTACTTC.

This clonotype was counted only a few times. Here the CDR3 DNA reads TGTGCCAGCAGTTTTAATGAAGATACGCAGTATTTT. It specifies CASSFNEDTQYF. V is TRBV27 and J is TRBJ2-3; no clear D. Germline-derived CDR1 and CDR2 are MNHEY and SMNVEV (reference sequence). The CDR3 has 12 amino acids. V lost 3 bases and J 5 bases, leaving 6 bases between the germline ends.

There are a few counts of this clonotype. The chain links TRBV7-9 to TRBJ1-2; a possible D gene is TRBD1 (6 bases). The CDR3 contains 14 residues. The germline CDR1 and CDR2 sequences are SEHNR and FQNEAQ (reference sequence). The V and J ends lost 8 bases and 5 bases respectively, with 18 bases between them. The CDR3 DNA is TGTGCCAGCTCCGGGGGCGGGCCGAAATATGGCTACACCTTC. Amino acid sequence: CASSGGGPKYGYTF.

This clonotype has just a few counts. The chain uses TRBV7-9 and TRBJ2-5, with unresolved D. With 0 bases removed from V and 1 base from J, the gap between germline ends came to 9 bases. This CDR3 has 15 residues. CDR1 and CDR2 from the germline V gene are SEHNR and FQNEAQ (reference sequence). The CDR3 reads CASSLAIRTQETQYF. CDR3 sequence (DNA): TGTGCCAGCAGCTTAGCGATCCGGACCCAAGAGACCCAGTACTTC.

The V and J genes are TRBV11-1 and TRBJ2-2; 7 bases line up with TRBD1. Germline-derived CDR1 and CDR2 are SGHAT and FQDESV (reference sequence). CDR3 size: 15 residues. V was pared by 3 bases and J by 4 bases, with 5 bases of the junction left unmatched. The CDR3 protein is CASSLETGLTGELFF. The CDR3 DNA follows: TGTGCCAGCAGCTTGGAGACAGGGCTCACCGGGGAGCTGTTTTTT.

The chain has TRBV9 and TRBJ2-7, with D possibly matching TRBD1 (5 bases). The V gene's germline CDR1 is SGDLS and CDR2 YYNGEE. The V gene lost 0 bases and the J gene lost 3 bases, with 13 bases spanning the gap. The CDR3 totals 15 residues. The CDR3 nucleotides are TGTGCCAGCAGCGTAGACCCGACAGCCCGCTACGAGCAGTACTTC. It translates to CASSVDPTARYEQYF. The complete variable domain, with remaining parts taken from reference TRBV9 and TRBJ2-7, reads DSGVTQTPKHLITATGQRVTLRCSPRSGDLSVYWYQQSLDQGLQFLIQYYNGEERAKGNILERFSAQQFPDLHSELNLSSLELGDSALYFCASSVDPTARYEQYFGPGTRLTVT.

This sequence joins TRBV19 and TRBJ2-1; 7 nucleotides align to TRBD1. Per germline, CDR1 LNHDA and CDR2 SQIVND (reference sequence). V lost 5 bases, J lost 2 bases, and 6 bases stayed unmatched. The CDR3 sequence is 15 residues long. The CDR3 DNA follows: TGTGCCAGTAGTGAGGGGGCGGTTCCCTACAATGAGCAGTTCTTC. The encoded protein is CASSEGAVPYNEQFF.

The chain links TRBV5-1 to TRBJ2-3; 9 nucleotides agree with TRBD1. V gave up 4 bases and J gave up 1 base; unmatched junction bases: 10. The CDR3 loop spans 17 amino acids. Germline V gives CDR1 SGHRS, CDR2 YFSETQ. The chain's CDR3 is CASSKEQGAWGTDTQYF. The CDR3 nucleotides read TGCGCCAGCAGCAAAGAACAGGGGGCGTGGGGCACAGATACGCAGTATTTT.

This clonotype was counted a few times. This chain uses TRBV29-1 with TRBJ1-1; D gene unclear. CDR1 is SQVTM and CDR2 is ANQGSEA in the germline V gene. The CDR3 length is 12 residues. Between the trimmed V and J ends, which lost 5 bases and 0 bases, there was a span of 7 bases. The CDR3 DNA reads as TGCAGCGTTACGTTTATGAACACTGAAGCTTTCTTT. It codes for CSVTFMNTEAFF.

This chain uses TRBV6-5 with TRBJ2-5, with 10 bases lining up with TRBD1. J was trimmed by 3 bases and V by 2 bases; bases with no gene match: 6. Germline values: CDR1 MNHEY, CDR2 SVGAGI. CDR3 size: 16 residues. In DNA, the CDR3 is TGTGCCAGCAGTTACCCTAGGACAGGGGGTAAAGAGACCCAGTACTTC. It is translated as CASSYPRTGGKETQYF.

This chain uses TRBV25-1 with TRBJ1-1; no clear D gene. The germline CDR1 and CDR2 sequences are MGHDK and SYGVNS. The CDR3 is 14 residues long. V was pared by 2 bases and J by 11 bases, with 18 bases between. In DNA, the CDR3 is TGTGCCAGCAGTGAAAAGGCCAAACCGTTGAGGGCTTTCTTT. It is translated as CASSEKAKPLRAFF.

J is TRBJ2-1 and V is TRBV20-1; possible D gene TRBD1, 6 bases. CDR1 is DFQATT, CDR2 SNEGSKA, per germline (reference sequence). V was shortened by 0 bases and J by 6 bases, with 18 bases between the two germline ends. CDR3 length: 16 amino acids. The CDR3 DNA follows: TGCAGTGCTAGAGATCAGGGGCTCGGGACGCCCAATGAGCAGTTCTTC. As protein: CSARDQGLGTPNEQFF.

CDR3 sequence: CSVERGDLNEQFF. The CDR3 region has the DNA TGCAGCGTTGAACGGGGTGACCTCAATGAGCAGTTCTTC. V gene TRBV29-1 combines with J gene TRBJ2-1; D may be TRBD2 (5 bases). CDR1 and CDR2 (germline): SQVTM, ANQGSEA. The CDR3 totals 13 residues. V was pared by 2 bases and J by 6 bases, with 11 bases between.

The chain joins TRBV29-1 to TRBJ2-7; D remains ambiguous. V was cut by 4 bases and J by 0 bases, with 7 bases left in between. The CDR3 has 12 residues. Germline CDR1 SQVTM, CDR2 ANQGSEA. CDR3 region: CSVGRSSYEQYF. The CDR3 DNA reads as TGCAGCGTTGGTAGATCCTCCTACGAGCAGTACTTC.

This clonotype came up a few times. The chain carries TRBV5-1 and TRBJ2-3; a weak D match, TRBD2 (6 bases). This CDR3 contains 14 residues. CDR1 SGHRS and CDR2 YFSETQ come from the germline V gene. The germline V and J ends were trimmed by 4 bases and 2 bases, with 11 bases remaining between them. The CDR3 DNA reads TGCGCCAGCAGCGACCCGGGAGCCACAGATACGCAGTATTTT. Translated: CASSDPGATDTQYF. Filled out from reference TRBV5-1 and TRBJ2-3, the complete variable domain reads KAGVTQTPRYLIKTRGQQVTLSCSPISGHRSVSWYQQTPGQGLQFLFEYFSETQRNKGNFPGRFSGRQFSNSRSEMNVSTLELGDSALYLCASSDPGATDTQYFGPGTRLTVL.

This clonotype appeared many times. This sequence joins TRBV5-6 and TRBJ2-7, with 7 nucleotides matching TRBD2. Germline CDR1 and CDR2: SGHDT and YYEEEE. The trim removed 0 bases at V and 3 bases at J, leaving 3 bases unmatched. CDR3 length: 14 residues. The CDR3 region has the DNA TGTGCCAGCAGCTTGGGGGGGGGGAACTACGAGCAGTACTTC. The encoded protein is CASSLGGGNYEQYF.

The chain combines TRBV27 with TRBJ2-7; 7 nucleotides match TRBD2. CDR3 size: 15 residues. Germline V gene data show CDR1 as MNHEY and CDR2 as SMNVEV (reference sequence). V gave up 0 bases and J gave up 4 bases; unmatched junction bases: 6. The CDR3 DNA is TGTGCCAGCAGTTTATCCGGCGGGGGAGTATACGAGCAGTACTTC. Translated, it gives CASSLSGGGVYEQYF.

As concerns this clonotype: A much more abundant neighbour one base away suggests this may be a read error. In this CDR3 the conserved last residue, phenylalanine or tryptophan, is missing, so a read error is likely. The chain uses TRBV11-2 and TRBJ1-1; possibly TRBD1 for D (5 bases). CDR3 length: 17 residues. The V end lost 1 base, the J end lost 1 base, and 16 bases lay between the germline ends. CDR1 SGHAT and CDR2 FQNNGV come from the germline V gene. The chain's CDR3 is CASSLAFPGAGNTEAFY. For the CDR3, the DNA is TGTGCCAGCAGCTTAGCTTTCCCCGGGGCAGGGAACACTGAAGCTTTCTAT.

This clonotype was found a few times. The chain couples TRBV3-1 to TRBJ2-6; tentatively, D is TRBD1 or TRBD2 (6 bases each). V lost 5 bases and J 4 bases, leaving 15 bases between the germline ends. The CDR3 loop spans 16 amino acids. CDR1 LGHDT and CDR2 YNNKEL come from the germline V gene (reference sequence). This CDR3 reads CASSSWGATGANVLTF. DNA of the CDR3: TGTGCCAGCAGCTCCTGGGGGGCCACCGGGGCCAACGTCCTGACTTTC. Using reference TRBV3-1 and TRBJ2-6 for the parts outside the CDR3, the full variable domain is DTAVSQTPKYLVTQMGNDKSIKCEQNLGHDTMYWYKQDSKKFLKIMFSYNNKELIINETVPNRFSPKSPDKAHLNLHINSLELGDSAVYFCASSSWGATGANVLTFGAGSRLTVL.